Below, 24 T cell receptor beta chains from the same sample are listed, as sequenced in a study of cytomegalovirus exposure and HLA in healthy donors. PCR was performed using 60 Vbeta and 13 Jbeta primers. TCRdb keeps only in-frame clones here, not all; method: immunoSEQ multiplex PCR. In the table there are nearly 200,000 clones, 82% of which are singletons. The sequenced sample was PBMCs. The receptors shown here come from a boy aged 2 to 10 in good health and CMV-seronegative.

V is TRBV5-1 and J is TRBJ2-7, with D possibly being TRBD1 (6 bases). The CDR3 spans 14 residues. Between the trimmed V and J ends, which lost 4 bases and 2 bases, there was a span of 13 bases. CDR1 is SGHRS, CDR2 YFSETQ, per germline. Here the CDR3 DNA reads TGCGCCAGCAGCCTCCCAGGGGCCCCCTACGAGCAGTACTTC. Its protein is CASSLPGAPYEQYF. Full variable domain (outside the CDR3, taken from reference TRBV5-1 and TRBJ2-7): KAGVTQTPRYLIKTRGQQVTLSCSPISGHRSVSWYQQTPGQGLQFLFEYFSETQRNKGNFPGRFSGRQFSNSRSEMNVSTLELGDSALYLCASSLPGAPYEQYFGPGTRLTVT.

The chain joins TRBV5-1 to TRBJ2-1, with 8 positions matching TRBD2. Germline-derived CDR1 and CDR2 are SGHRS and YFSETQ. This CDR3 has 15 amino acids. With V trimmed by 4 bases and J by 4 bases, 7 bases remained unmatched. CDR3 sequence (DNA): TGCGCCAGCAGCCCTGGGACTAGATGGTACAATGAGCAGTTCTTC. Protein: CASSPGTRWYNEQFF.

This sequence joins TRBV12-5 and TRBJ2-3; weak D call: TRBD1 (5 bases). The CDR3 has 16 residues. The germline CDR1 and CDR2 sequences are LGHNT and FRNRAP. Trimming stripped 6 bases from V and 6 bases from J, with 22 bases between. CDR3 in amino acids: CASGTIHAGASDTQYF. CDR3 nucleotides: TGTGCTAGTGGGACAATTCACGCTGGGGCGTCCGATACGCAGTATTTT.

The CDR3 is CASSVGTGGREEKLFF. The CDR3 DNA is TGTGCCAGCAGCGTAGGTACAGGGGGACGTGAAGAAAAACTGTTTTTT. The rearrangement uses TRBV9 and TRBJ1-4, with TRBD1 matching over 8 bases. Germline loops: CDR1 SGDLS, CDR2 YYNGEE. The V segment lost 0 bases and the J segment 8 bases; nucleotides outside the gene matches: 9. CDR3 length: 16 residues.

The chain combines TRBV30 with TRBJ2-5; 8 bases line up with TRBD1. The germline V gene has CDR1 GTSNPN and CDR2 SVGIG (reference sequence). The ends lost 3 bases at V and 5 bases at J; junction bases unmatched: 5. The length of the CDR3 is 13 residues. CDR3: CAWSRGLGETQYF. CDR3 coding DNA: TGTGCCTGGAGCAGGGGGCTCGGGGAGACCCAGTACTTC.

The chain couples TRBV4-3 to TRBJ2-1; 10 bases align to TRBD2. Germline V gene sequence: CDR1 LGHNA, CDR2 YSLEER. CDR3 length: 17 amino acids. Trimming took 4 bases from V and 7 from J; bases not matched to a gene: 13. Written as DNA, the CDR3 is TGCGCCAGCAGCCCATCCCCCCCTAGCGGGGGTAGGAATGAGCAGTTCTTC. Translating gives CASSPSPPSGGRNEQFF.

The rearrangement joins TRBV11-2 to TRBJ2-3; D is perhaps TRBD2 (5 bases). Germline V gene lookup returns CDR1 SGHAT and CDR2 FQNNGV. V gave up 5 bases and J gave up 9 bases, with 9 bases separating them. The CDR3 contains 11 residues. CDR3 sequence reads: CASSPTGTQYF. The CDR3 bases are TGTGCCAGCAGCCCGACGGGGACGCAGTATTTT. The whole variable domain, filled in from reference TRBV11-2 and TRBJ2-3, reads EAGVAQSPRYKIIEKRQSVAFWCNPISGHATLYWYQQILGQGPKLLIQFQNNGVVDDSQLPKDRFSAERLKGVDSTLKIQPAKLEDSAVYLCASSPTGTQYFGPGTRLTVL.

The chain carries TRBV6-1 and TRBJ1-2; D might be TRBD1 (5 bases). This CDR3 is built from 14 residues. Looked up from germline, CDR1 is MNHNS and CDR2 is SASEGT. V lost 1 base and J 4 bases, leaving 10 bases between the germline ends. The CDR3 is CASSEGTGVYGYTF. The CDR3 region has the DNA TGTGCCAGCAGTGAAGGAACAGGTGTCTATGGCTACACCTTC.

The CDR3 bases are TGTGCCAGCAGCTTAGCCGGGGGTCGCGAGCAGTACTTC. This codes for CASSLAGGREQYF. The V and J genes are TRBV11-2 and TRBJ2-7, with D perhaps matching TRBD2 (6 bases). This CDR3 comprises 13 residues. The germline V and J ends were trimmed by 1 base and 6 bases, with 10 bases remaining between them. Germline CDR1 SGHAT, CDR2 FQNNGV.

This chain connects TRBV9 to TRBJ1-1; D may be TRBD1 (5 bases). Trimming took 0 bases from V and 0 from J, leaving 12 bases between them. The germline V gene has CDR1 SGDLS and CDR2 YYNGEE. The CDR3 covers 16 residues. The CDR3 region has the DNA TGTGCCAGCAGCGTAGTGGGGGGGGAAATGAACACTGAAGCTTTCTTT. Translation gives CASSVVGGEMNTEAFF.

Details on this clone: The junction departs from the called germline gene at one end, perhaps through a read error. This chain uses TRBV7-7 with TRBJ2-3; the D gene is possibly TRBD2 (6 bases). This CDR3 region has 13 residues. Germline lookup yields CDR1 SSHAT and CDR2 FNYEAQ (reference sequence). CDR3 loop: CASSLGEVDTQYF. CDR3 in DNA: TGTGCTAGCAGCTTAGGGGAGGTAGATACGCAGTATTTT.

J is TRBJ2-7 and V is TRBV5-3; 7 bases align to TRBD1. TRBV5-3 is identified as an open reading frame with a role that is uncertain. The length of the CDR3 is 14 residues. Trimming took 4 bases from V and 5 from J; bases not matched to a gene: 9. CDR3 sequence: CARSKGRTGNEQYF. CDR3 nucleotide sequence: TGTGCCAGAAGCAAAGGCAGGACAGGTAACGAGCAGTACTTC.

V and J are TRBV7-2 and TRBJ2-5; 11 nucleotides agree with TRBD2. CDR3 size: 17 residues. V lost 3 bases, J lost 4 bases, and 10 bases stayed unmatched. CDR1 is SGHTA and CDR2 is FQGNSA in the germline V gene. The CDR3 DNA is TGTGCCAGCAGCTTCATAGCGGGGGGGCCGATGCTAGAGACCCAGTACTTC. As protein: CASSFIAGGPMLETQYF.

The chain links TRBV7-2 to TRBJ1-2; 10 bases align to TRBD1. The V gene end was trimmed by 5 bases and the J gene end by 5 bases; junction bases not matched to a gene: 5. The CDR3 is made up of 14 amino acids. CDR1 and CDR2 from the germline V gene are SGHTA and FQGNSA. CDR3 loop: CASSRDRGWYGYTF. DNA of the CDR3: TGTGCCAGCAGCCGGGACAGGGGATGGTATGGCTACACCTTC.

In nucleotides, the CDR3 is TGCGCCAGCAGCCCCCGGTCCCGGGAAATGAACACTGAAGCTTTCTTT. Amino acids: CASSPRSREMNTEAFF. The genes are TRBV5-1 and TRBJ1-1; D gene ambiguous. The CDR3 has 16 amino acids. Germline lookup yields CDR1 SGHRS and CDR2 YFSETQ. Trimming stripped 4 bases from V and 0 bases from J, with 16 bases between.

This chain connects TRBV4-3 to TRBJ1-5; 7 bases fit TRBD1. This CDR3 is 14 amino acids long. The ends lost 1 base at V and 6 bases at J; junction bases unmatched: 3. The germline gives CDR1 LGHNA, CDR2 YSLEER. The CDR3 loop reads CASSQVTGAQPQHF. Here the CDR3 DNA reads TGCGCCAGCAGCCAAGTTACAGGGGCTCAGCCCCAGCATTTT.

V is TRBV6-5 and J is TRBJ2-5; 7 nucleotides line up with TRBD2. The CDR3 runs to 15 residues. Germline trimming cut 5 bases from V and 5 bases from J; bases unmatched to any gene: 11. Germline V lookup: CDR1 MNHEY, CDR2 SVGAGI. This chain's CDR3 is CASSAQTSPKETQYF. For the CDR3, the DNA is TGTGCCAGCAGTGCCCAGACTAGCCCCAAGGAGACCCAGTACTTC.

The chain employs TRBV2 and TRBJ2-1; 13 bases map to TRBD2. V was clipped by 8 bases and J by 9 bases; unmatched bases: 10. The germline V gene encodes CDR1 SNHLY and CDR2 FYNNEI. The CDR3 extends over 15 amino acids. CDR3 DNA: TGTGCCAGCTGGGGCGGAACTAGCGGGGGGGCTGAGCAGTTCTTC. It is translated as CASWGGTSGGAEQFF.

The rearrangement uses TRBV30 and TRBJ1-5, with D unclear. CDR1 is GTSNPN and CDR2 is SVGIG in the germline V gene (reference sequence). This CDR3 has 13 amino acids. V dropped 1 base and J dropped 6 bases, with 10 bases sitting between them. CDR3 sequence reads: CAWSGGEFQPQHF. The CDR3 nucleotides read TGTGCCTGGAGTGGCGGGGAATTTCAGCCCCAGCATTTT.

V and J are TRBV5-8 and TRBJ2-5, with D tentatively TRBD2 (6 bases). Trimming stripped 2 bases from V and 5 bases from J, with 16 bases between. CDR1 SGHTS and CDR2 YDEGEE come from the germline V gene. The CDR3 runs to 15 residues. In nucleotides, the CDR3 is TGTGCCAGCAGCTTCGTTGAGGACTATGGGGAGACCCAGTACTTC. This sequence encodes CASSFVEDYGETQYF. The full variable domain, with the rest looked up from reference TRBV5-8 and TRBJ2-5, is EAGVTQSPTHLIKTRGQQATLRCSPISGHTSVYWYQQALGLGLQFLLWYDEGEERNRGNFPPRFSGRQFPNYSSELNVNALELEDSALYLCASSFVEDYGETQYFGPGTRLLVL.

The chain combines TRBV13 with TRBJ1-5; tentative D call: TRBD1 (5 bases). Trimming took off 4 bases at V and 7 bases at J, with 11 bases between the two ends. The CDR3 is 13 residues long. Germline CDR1 PRHDT, CDR2 FYEKMQ (reference sequence). Written as DNA, the CDR3 is TGTGCCAGCAGCTCTGGGGGGGTCCAGCCCCAGCATTTT. Protein product: CASSSGGVQPQHF.

The rearrangement links TRBV7-2 to TRBJ2-1; 9 positions agree with TRBD2. The CDR3 extends over 15 amino acids. CDR1 is SGHTA, CDR2 FQGNSA, per germline. The V segment lost 5 bases and the J segment 0 bases; nucleotides outside the gene matches: 2. The CDR3 here is CASSPTSGSYNEQFF. In nucleotides, the CDR3 is TGTGCCAGCAGCCCGACTAGCGGCTCCTACAATGAGCAGTTCTTC.

The count of this clone is one. V and J are TRBV6-5 and TRBJ1-2; D not certain. This CDR3 has 11 amino acids. Germline loops: CDR1 MNHEY, CDR2 SVGAGI. The germline V and J ends were trimmed by 5 bases and 10 bases, with 11 bases remaining between them. CDR3 sequence reads: CASSEGRFYTF. The CDR3 region has the DNA TGTGCCAGCAGTGAAGGGAGATTCTACACCTTC.

The chain couples TRBV28 to TRBJ1-2; D is possibly TRBD1 (6 bases). This CDR3 has 15 amino acids. Germline V gives CDR1 MDHEN, CDR2 SYDVKM. V shed 3 bases and J shed 5 bases, with 16 bases lying between them. The CDR3 loop is CASSLRQALLYGYTF. Here the CDR3 DNA reads TGTGCCAGCAGTTTGCGACAGGCCCTCCTATATGGCTACACCTTC.